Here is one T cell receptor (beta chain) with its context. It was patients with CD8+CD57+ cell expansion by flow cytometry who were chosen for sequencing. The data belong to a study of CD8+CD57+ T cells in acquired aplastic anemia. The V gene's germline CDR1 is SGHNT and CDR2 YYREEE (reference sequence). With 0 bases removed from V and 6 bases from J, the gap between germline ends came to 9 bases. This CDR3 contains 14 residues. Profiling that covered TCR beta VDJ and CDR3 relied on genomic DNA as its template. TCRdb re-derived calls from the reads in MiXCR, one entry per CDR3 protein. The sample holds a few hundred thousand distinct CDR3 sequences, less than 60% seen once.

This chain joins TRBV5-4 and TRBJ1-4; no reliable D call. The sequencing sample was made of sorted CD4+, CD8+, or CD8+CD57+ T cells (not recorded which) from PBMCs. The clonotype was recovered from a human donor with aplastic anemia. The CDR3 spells CASSLERDDEKLFF. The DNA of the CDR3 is TGTGCCAGCAGCTTGGAAAGGGATGATGAAAAACTGTTTTTT.